A selection of T cell receptor beta chains follows, all from one sample in a study of CD8 T cells in ankylosing spondylitis. TCRdb reprocessed the 5' RACE reads via MiXCR and lists one record per CDR3 protein. The sample has about 250,000 distinct CDR3 sequences, more than 25% seen once. Sequencing was performed on blood, either unsorted or a sorted T cell fraction (not recorded which). These receptors all come from a male donor with ankylosing spondylitis or in good health (not recorded which). The CDR3 runs from the conserved cysteine through the conserved F or W. D genes are given only for firm matches. A row's size may be missing; if present it is once, few, many or a size class.

cdr3_length,d_call,v_call,clone_size,j_call,cdr3_nt,cdr3_aa
16,TRBD1,TRBV20-1,few,TRBJ1-4,TGCAGTGCTAGAGTTGGGACAGGGGGCAGGGGTGAAAAACTGTTTTTT,CSARVGTGGRGEKLFF
11,-,TRBV28,-,TRBJ1-1,TGTGCCAGCATTTCGCCCTTAGGAGCTTTCTTT,CASISPLGAFF
15,TRBD2,TRBV20-1,-,TRBJ2-1,TGCAGTGCTAGCGGTGGGTCTAGCGGGGGCACACCTCAGTTCTTC,CSASGGSSGGTPQFF
14,-,TRBV20-1,-,TRBJ1-5,TGCAGTGCTAAGCCCCCGTCCAGCAATCAGCCCCAGCATTTT,CSAKPPSSNQPQHF
14,-,TRBV5-1,-,TRBJ1-1,TGCGCCAGCAGCTTGCTCTCCGGGAACACTGAAGCTTTCTTT,CASSLLSGNTEAFF
16,-,TRBV20-1,-,TRBJ1-4,TGCAGTGCTAGAGGGGATCGGCGTGGGATCAATGAAAAACTGTTTTTT,CSARGDRRGINEKLFF
12,-,TRBV20-1,few,TRBJ2-2,TGCAGTGCAGACGACGGAACCGGGGAGCTGTTTTTT,CSADDGTGELFF
13,TRBD1,TRBV5-5,few,TRBJ2-3,TGTGCCAGCAGCTTAGGGGGCCCAGATACGCAGTATTTT,CASSLGGPDTQYF
15,-,TRBV12-3/TRBV12-4,few,TRBJ2-3,TGTGCCAGCAGTTTTAACGGGGACCCCACAGATACGCAGTATTTT,CASSFNGDPTDTQYF
14,-,TRBV6-5,few,TRBJ2-1,TGTGCCAGCAGTTATACCCGAAATTACAATGAGCAGTTCTTC,CASSYTRNYNEQFF
16,TRBD1,TRBV4-1,few,TRBJ2-7,TGCGCCAGCAGCCCTGGATGGGGACAGGGATCCAACGAGCAGTACTTC,CASSPGWGQGSNEQYF
15,-,TRBV6-5,-,TRBJ1-1,TGTGCCAGCAGTTACTCGAGGGAGGGGGGGACTGAAGCTTTCTTT,CASSYSREGGTEAFF
14,TRBD1,TRBV7-9,many,TRBJ1-2,TGTGCCAGCAGCTCCCGGACAGGGGAAAATGGCTACACCTTC,CASSSRTGENGYTF
11,-,TRBV29-1,-,TRBJ2-7,TGCAGCGTTGTCGGGTCAGACGAGCAGTACTTC,CSVVGSDEQYF
15,-,TRBV12-3/TRBV12-4,-,TRBJ2-5,TGTGCCAGCAGTCCCAATGGGGGGCTCGGGGAGACCCAGTACTTC,CASSPNGGLGETQYF
13,-,TRBV12-3/TRBV12-4,-,TRBJ1-1,TGTGCCAGCAATGACAGATGGACTACTGAAGCTTTCTTT,CASNDRWTTEAFF
15,-,TRBV14,-,TRBJ2-2,TGTGCCAGCAGCCAAGAGGGCGTTATTACCGGGGAGCTGTTTTTT,CASSQEGVITGELFF
14,-,TRBV10-3,-,TRBJ2-1,TGTGCCATCAGTGGGGCCGCGGACTACAATGAGCAGTTCTTC,CAISGAADYNEQFF
15,-,TRBV29-1,-,TRBJ1-2,TGCAGCGTTGAGGCGCGTTTTAGAGCTAACTATGGCTACACCTTC,CSVEARFRANYGYTF
14,-,TRBV12-3/TRBV12-4,many,TRBJ2-3,TGTGCCAGCAGGCCCCGACAGACCACAGATACGCAGTATTTT,CASRPRQTTDTQYF
18,TRBD1,TRBV4-2,few,TRBJ2-1,TGTGCCAGCAGCCAAGATTACCCAGGGACAGACTCCTACAATGAGCAGTTCTTC,CASSQDYPGTDSYNEQFF
16,-,TRBV3-1,-,TRBJ2-5,TGTGCCAGCAGCCAAGTGCGAGGGGGATTCCAAGAGACCCAGTACTTC,CASSQVRGGFQETQYF
15,TRBD2,TRBV5-1,-,TRBJ2-1,TGCGCCAGCAGCGTGGGACTAGCGGGGGTAAATGAGCAGTTCTTC,CASSVGLAGVNEQFF
12,-,TRBV20-1,-,TRBJ2-5,TGCAGTGCTATACTCGAACAAGAGACCCAGTACTTC,CSAILEQETQYF
16,-,TRBV7-8,-,TRBJ2-3,TGTGCCAGCAGCTTACAGTCCGGAGTAGGTACAGATACGCAGTATTTT,CASSLQSGVGTDTQYF
17,-,TRBV5-1,few,TRBJ2-6,TGCGCCAGCAGCTTGGGCACAGGGATCTCTGGGGCCAACGTCCTGACTTTC,CASSLGTGISGANVLTF
15,-,TRBV20-1,-,TRBJ2-3,TGCAGTGCTGTTCTCGGGACGACACCCGGCGGTGCGCAGTATTTT,CSAVLGTTPGGAQYF
15,TRBD1,TRBV10-3,many,TRBJ2-1,TGTGCCATTGGCGAGGGACAGGGATTTGACAATGAGCAGTTCTTC,CAIGEGQGFDNEQFF
14,TRBD1,TRBV12-3/TRBV12-4,-,TRBJ2-7,TGTGCCAGCAGCTTCGGGACAGGGAGGTACGAGCAGTACTTC,CASSFGTGRYEQYF
12,TRBD1,TRBV28,-,TRBJ2-1,TGTGCCAGCAGTATGACAGGGTATGAGCAGTTCTTC,CASSMTGYEQFF
14,TRBD2,TRBV12-3/TRBV12-4,few,TRBJ2-7,TGTGCCAGCAGAGGCGGGGGGGCCGTCTACGAGCAGTACTTC,CASRGGGAVYEQYF
16,-,TRBV20-1,few,TRBJ2-5,TGCAGTGCTAGTAAAAGTTTTGGACTCAAGGGGGAGACCCAGTACTTC,CSASKSFGLKGETQYF
13,-,TRBV27,once,TRBJ2-7,TGTGCCAGCAGTTACGCCAGCCCCTACGAGCAGTACTTC,CASSYASPYEQYF
15,TRBD1,TRBV6-5,-,TRBJ2-1,TGTGCCAGCAGTTACTCTGGGACAGGCTCATATGAGCAGTTCTTC,CASSYSGTGSYEQFF
15,TRBD1,TRBV20-1,-,TRBJ2-7,TGCAGTGCTAGAGATGGGTGGCAGGGGGACTACGAGCAGTACTTC,CSARDGWQGDYEQYF
12,TRBD2,TRBV7-2,few,TRBJ2-1,TGTGCCAGCAGCCTGGGACTACATGAGCAGTTCTTC,CASSLGLHEQFF
14,-,TRBV29-1,-,TRBJ2-5,TGCAGCGTTGTCGCACAGAGCGACCAAGAGACCCAGTACTTC,CSVVAQSDQETQYF
12,-,TRBV4-2,-,TRBJ2-7,TGTGCCAGCAGCCAAGATCGAGGGGTGCAGTACTTC,CASSQDRGVQYF
15,-,TRBV20-1,-,TRBJ2-3,TGCAGTGCTAGGGCCTTGGTAAGGCGCACAGATACGCAGTATTTT,CSARALVRRTDTQYF
13,-,TRBV7-9,-,TRBJ2-1,TGTGCCAGCAGCCCTCGGTCCTACAATGAGCAGTTCTTC,CASSPRSYNEQFF
17,-,TRBV5-6,-,TRBJ2-5,TGTGCCAGCAGCCCAAGTCGGGCAGGCATATATCAAGAGACCCAGTACTTC,CASSPSRAGIYQETQYF
13,-,TRBV20-1,-,TRBJ1-5,TGCAGTGCTACTCGACAGCCCAGGGGGCCCCAGCATTTT,CSATRQPRGPQHF
12,-,TRBV20-1,many,TRBJ2-3,TGCAGTGCTAATCAACACACAGATACGCAGTATTTT,CSANQHTDTQYF
14,TRBD2,TRBV20-1,few,TRBJ2-5,TGCAGTGGGACAATGGGGAGGGTGGGAGAGACCCAGTACTTC,CSGTMGRVGETQYF
17,TRBD2,TRBV29-1,-,TRBJ2-1,TGCAGCGCCCGGGGGGGAGTTTACGGGCGCTCCTACAATGAGCAGTTCTTC,CSARGGVYGRSYNEQFF
15,TRBD2,TRBV6-2/TRBV6-3,few,TRBJ2-2,TGTGCCAGCGGACCGGCGGGGGGGTGGACCGGGGAGCTGTTTTTT,CASGPAGGWTGELFF
15,-,TRBV9,few,TRBJ1-1,TGTGCCAGCAGCCCCCGGGGGGCGGTGACCCACGAAGCTTTCTTT,CASSPRGAVTHEAFF
14,-,TRBV20-1,-,TRBJ2-1,TGCAGTGCACCCCGGGGGGCTCAGGGAAATGAGCAGTTCTTC,CSAPRGAQGNEQFF
13,-,TRBV7-9,-,TRBJ2-1,TGTGCCAGCAGCTCCAGATTCAACAATGAGCAGTTCTTC,CASSSRFNNEQFF
15,TRBD1,TRBV6-5,few,TRBJ2-1,TGTGCCAGCAGTTCCGGACAGGGGTTCTACAATGAGCAGTTCTTC,CASSSGQGFYNEQFF
15,-,TRBV20-1,-,TRBJ1-6,TGCAGTGCTAGATCCGGGGGCAGGGGTAATTCACCCCTCCACTTT,CSARSGGRGNSPLHF
13,-,TRBV29-1,-,TRBJ2-5,TGCAGCGTGCACCCGGAGGGGTGGGAGACCCAGTACTTC,CSVHPEGWETQYF
15,-,TRBV12-3/TRBV12-4,-,TRBJ2-5,TGTGCCAGCAGTTTAATGGTTACTGGGTTGGAGACCCAGTACTTC,CASSLMVTGLETQYF
16,-,TRBV29-1,many,TRBJ1-2,TGCAGCGTTGAATCTACATGGGGACACACTAACTATGGCTACACCTTC,CSVESTWGHTNYGYTF
16,-,TRBV20-1,few,TRBJ2-7,TGCAGTGCTAGAGATGGAGGGGCCGCGCCCCACTACGAGCAGTACTTC,CSARDGGAAPHYEQYF
17,-,TRBV4-2,-,TRBJ2-5,TGTGCCAGCAGCCAAGGGGCGAGCGGCCGCCCCCCGGAGACCCAGTACTTC,CASSQGASGRPPETQYF
12,-,TRBV20-1,-,TRBJ1-5,TGCAGTGCTGAGGGTAGCAATCAGCCCCAGCATTTT,CSAEGSNQPQHF